This T cell receptor (beta chain) is from a study of cytomegalovirus exposure and HLA in healthy donors. The method was immunoSEQ multiplex PCR; TCRdb's version includes in-frame clones alone and lacks a portion of them. The table shows roughly 330,000 clones, with approximately 86% occurring only once. Details on this clone: Germline and junction disagree at one end, which may indicate a read error.

Per germline, CDR1 LNHNV and CDR2 YYDKDF (reference sequence). This CDR3 spans 11 amino acids. This chain joins TRBV15 and TRBJ2-5; D unresolved. Sequences were obtained from PBMCs. The TCR originated in a woman in her twenties or thirties in good health and CMV-seropositive. The CDR3 DNA sequence: TGTGCCACCAGCGGAGAGGAGACCCAGTACTTC. Its protein product is CATSGEETQYF. The full variable domain, its missing parts supplied by reference TRBV15 and TRBJ2-5, is DAMVIQNPRYQVTQFGKPVTLSCSQTLNHNVMYWYQQKSSQAPKLLFHYYDKDFNNEADTPDNFQSRRPNTSFCFLDIRSPGLGDTAMYLCATSGEETQYFGPGTRLLVL.